The clone carrying this T cell receptor beta chain was observed a handful of times. This CDR3 comprises 13 residues. The V and J ends lost 0 bases and 7 bases respectively, with 10 bases between them. Germline CDR1 SGDLS, CDR2 YYNGEE. The data are from a study of OX40 agonist ivuxolimab in advanced cancers. Overall study context: Prior therapy, whether anti-PD-1, anti-PD-L1 or anti-CTLA-4, was allowed, and approximately 40% had some.

Sequencing was performed with immunoSEQ multiplex PCR; in TCRdb, only in-frame clones are kept and a portion is missing. Among about 13,000 clones listed, under 80% were seen once. Sequenced material: CD4+ or CD8+ T cells sorted from blood, taken in a trial of the OX40 agonist ivuxolimab. This sequence was found in an adult with an advanced solid tumor such as melanoma, head and neck, liver or kidney cancer. This chain uses TRBV9 with TRBJ1-1; D is uncertain. CDR3 DNA sequence: TGTGCCAGCAGCGTAGTGCAGGACGATGAAGCTTTCTTT. Translating gives CASSVVQDDEAFF.